A single sample gave rise to the 32 T cell receptor beta chains below, sequenced in a study of T-cell reconstitution after alpha-beta-depleted transplantation in children. Unique molecular identifiers were incorporated into the prepared TCRbeta library. TCRdb passed the PCR reads through MiXCR, listing each CDR3 protein once. The sample shows about 190,000 distinct CDR3 sequences, around 10% of them seen only once. This sample comprised PBMCs, obtained before TCRalphabeta/CD19-depleted stem cell transplant. The receptors here all came from a boy aged 2 to 10 with acute myeloid leukemia, due to receive a stem cell transplant.

This clonotype has a count of ten or more. The chain recombines TRBV7-2 with TRBJ2-3; D call uncertain. CDR1 is SGHTA, CDR2 FQGNSA, per germline. The CDR3 is 15 residues long. Trimming left V 5 bases short and J 4 bases short, with 16 bases between. The CDR3 DNA reads as TGTGCCAGCAGCCCCCAGTGGGGTGGGGCAGATACGCAGTATTTT. The encoded protein is CASSPQWGGADTQYF.

This clonotype appeared many times. This sequence joins TRBV15 and TRBJ2-7; 7 bases line up with TRBD1. The length of the CDR3 is 14 residues. V lost 2 bases and J lost 4; bases outside the gene matches: 5. The germline V gene encodes CDR1 LNHNV and CDR2 YYDKDF (reference sequence). The CDR3 here is CATSRPRDSYEQYV. CDR3 DNA: TGTGCCACCAGCAGACCTCGGGACAGTTACGAGCAGTACGTC.

In this sample, this clonotype turned up many times. The V call is TRBV7-9, the J call TRBJ2-5; either TRBD1 or TRBD2 may supply D (6 bases each). The CDR3 runs 16 residues. Deletions cut 11 bases from V and 6 bases from J, with 28 bases between. CDR1 is SEHNR, CDR2 FQNEAQ, per germline (reference sequence). The CDR3 region has the DNA TGTGCCGTCGGAGGGGAAGGGCAGGGGAGAGAAAAGACCCAGTACTTC. It codes for CAVGGEGQGREKTQYF.

This clonotype was found many times. The chain has TRBV14 and TRBJ2-3; 10 bases align to TRBD1. The CDR3 runs to 17 residues. Germline lookup yields CDR1 SGHDN and CDR2 FVKESK. V was clipped by 2 bases and J by 3 bases; unmatched bases: 8. The chain's CDR3 is CASSQTGQGVSTDTQYF. CDR3 nucleotide sequence: TGTGCCAGCAGCCAAACCGGACAGGGGGTCTCAACAGATACGCAGTATTTT.

V is TRBV6-1 and J is TRBJ2-1; 7 nucleotides agree with TRBD2. Unmatched junction bases numbered 8, after V lost 6 bases and J lost 3 bases. This CDR3 comprises 15 residues. CDR1 is MNHNS, CDR2 SASEGT, per germline. The DNA for the CDR3 is TGTGCCAGCAGCCCACTTGCGGGAGACTACAATGAGCAGTTCTTC. Its protein product is CASSPLAGDYNEQFF.

This chain joins TRBV5-1 and TRBJ2-1; D gene uncertain. V was cut by 6 bases and J by 7 bases, with 11 bases left in between. This CDR3 region has 12 residues. Germline values: CDR1 SGHRS, CDR2 YFSETQ. CDR3 nucleotide sequence: TGCGCCAGCACCAAGAAGGGAAATGAGCAGTTCTTC. Encoded protein: CASTKKGNEQFF.

Worth noting for this clonotype: With a much larger clone just one base away, this may be a read error. The chain uses TRBV25-1 and TRBJ2-5; D gene uncertain. CDR1 and CDR2 (germline): MGHDK, SYGVNS. The CDR3 has 15 residues. Here the CDR3 reads CASSQYIPSQETQYF. CDR3 DNA sequence: TGTGCCAGCAGTCAATATATCCCGTCACAAGAGACCCAGTACTTC.

This clonotype was seen at least ten times. The V and J genes are TRBV12-5 and TRBJ1-1; D not certain. CDR1 is LGHNT, CDR2 FRNRAP, per germline. V was clipped by 5 bases and J by 6 bases, with 19 bases between them. There are 15 residues in the CDR3. The DNA for the CDR3 is TGTGCTAGTGGTGACTCGGACGGCTTAGAGGCTGAAGCTTTCTTT. Its protein product is CASGDSDGLEAEAFF.

The chain carries TRBV5-3 and TRBJ2-2, with D uncertain. TRBV5-3 is an ORF; its function is uncertain. CDR3 length equals 17 residues. The germline V and J ends were trimmed by 1 base and 0 bases, with 13 bases remaining between them. CDR3 loop: CARSLRLCLPNTGELFF. Here the CDR3 DNA reads TGTGCCAGAAGCTTGAGGCTTTGCCTACCGAACACCGGGGAGCTGTTTTTT.

This clonotype occurred many times. The chain uses TRBV29-1 and TRBJ2-1, with D unclear. The CDR3 is 12 residues long. The V gene's germline CDR1 is SQVTM and CDR2 ANQGSEA. V shed 5 bases and J shed 7 bases, with 12 bases lying between them. The CDR3 coding sequence is TGCAGCGTTACCGGGCCTCAGAATGAGCAGTTCTTC. Amino acid sequence: CSVTGPQNEQFF.

At least ten counts were recorded for this clonotype. The DNA of the CDR3 is TGCAGTGCTCCGGCTGGACTAGCGGGAGGGCCCCAGTACTTC. Translated, it gives CSAPAGLAGGPQYF. The chain recombines TRBV20-1 with TRBJ2-5, with TRBD2 matching over 15 bases. V dropped 5 bases and J dropped 9; count of bases not matched to a gene: 7. The CDR3 has 14 residues. CDR1 and CDR2 (germline): DFQATT, SNEGSKA (reference sequence).

This clonotype was observed many times. The chain joins TRBV2 to TRBJ2-1; D gene uncertain. V gave up 4 bases and J gave up 5 bases, with 3 bases separating them. In germline, CDR1 is SNHLY, CDR2 FYNNEI. The CDR3 runs to 11 residues. Here the CDR3 DNA reads TGTGCCAGCAGTGCAGACAATGAGCAGTTCTTC. This encodes CASSADNEQFF.

This clonotype was seen many times. The chain uses TRBV20-1 and TRBJ2-7; 7 nucleotides line up with TRBD1. The V gene end was trimmed by 0 bases and the J gene end by 1 base; junction bases not matched to a gene: 6. CDR1 and CDR2 from the germline V gene are DFQATT and SNEGSKA (reference sequence). The CDR3 sequence is 15 residues long. CDR3 protein: CSARDSGTDSYEQYF. The DNA for the CDR3 is TGCAGTGCTAGAGACTCCGGGACAGATTCCTACGAGCAGTACTTC.

A note on this clonotype: At one end the junction does not follow the germline gene, possibly because of a read error. The chain combines TRBV28 with TRBJ2-7; no clear D. CDR3 length: 14 amino acids. Germline V gives CDR1 MDHEN, CDR2 SYDVKM. The CDR3 sequence: CAMGPGLSSYAQYF. CDR3 DNA: TGTGCCATGGGCCCCGGGCTCAGCTCCTACGCGCAGTACTTC.

This clonotype was observed a handful of times. This chain uses TRBV28 with TRBJ1-5; 7 positions match TRBD1. In germline, CDR1 is MDHEN, CDR2 SYDVKM. This CDR3 has 14 residues. V gave up 6 bases and J gave up 7 bases; unmatched junction bases: 9. CDR3 loop: CASSPDREGQPQHF. Written as DNA, the CDR3 is TGTGCCAGCAGCCCTGACAGGGAGGGGCAGCCCCAGCATTTT.

In this sample, this clonotype turned up many times. The chain carries TRBV2 and TRBJ2-5; D is unresolved. The CDR3 consists of 12 residues. Looked up from germline, CDR1 is SNHLY and CDR2 is FYNNEI. V lost 0 bases to trimming and J lost 5 bases, with 4 bases between them. CDR3 amino acids: CASSEAGETQYF. In DNA form, the CDR3 reads TGTGCCAGCAGTGAAGCAGGCGAGACCCAGTACTTC.

At least ten counts were recorded for this clonotype. The V gene is TRBV5-5, the J gene TRBJ2-2, with TRBD2 matching over 13 bases. This CDR3 is built from 17 residues. V lost 4 bases and J lost 5; bases outside the gene matches: 8. CDR1 SGHKS and CDR2 YYEKEE come from the germline V gene (reference sequence). The CDR3 DNA reads as TGTGCCAGCAGCGGTAGGACTAGCGGGAGAAATACCGGGGAGCTGTTTTTT. Translating gives CASSGRTSGRNTGELFF.

The table lists this clonotype with many counts. The chain is built from TRBV6-1 and TRBJ2-4; D unclear. Deletions cut 0 bases from V and 12 bases from J, with 6 bases between. There are 11 residues in the CDR3. The germline gives CDR1 MNHNS, CDR2 SASEGT. CDR3 bases: TGTGCCAGCAGTGAAGCGGGAACTCAGTACTTC. Residues: CASSEAGTQYF.

The table lists this clonotype with a few counts. With a much larger clone just one base away, this may be a read error. The chain joins TRBV18 to TRBJ2-7, with D possibly TRBD1 on 5 matching bases. There are 11 residues in the CDR3. CDR1 and CDR2 (germline): KGHSH, LQKENI. The V end lost 9 bases, the J end lost 5 bases, and 11 bases lay between the germline ends. CDR3 protein: CASSDTHEQYF. CDR3 DNA sequence: TGTGCCAGTTCGGACACCCACGAGCAGTACTTC.

This clonotype was recorded at least ten times. This chain links TRBV5-1 with TRBJ2-7; 10 nucleotides match TRBD2. The junction had 11 bases not matched to a gene; V was cut back by 4 bases and J by 1 base. The germline V gene has CDR1 SGHRS and CDR2 YFSETQ. The length of the CDR3 is 17 residues. CDR3 nucleotides: TGCGCCAGCAGCGTAGGAAATAGCGGGAGGAGTTCCTACGAGCAGTACTTC. Its translation: CASSVGNSGRSSYEQYF.

This clonotype was seen ten or more times. The V and J genes are TRBV13 and TRBJ1-3, with 8 positions matching TRBD1. The CDR3 extends over 14 amino acids. Trimming took 5 bases from V and 7 from J; bases not matched to a gene: 7. Germline-derived CDR1 and CDR2 are PRHDT and FYEKMQ (reference sequence). CDR3 sequence (DNA): TGTGCCAGCAGCGACTGGACAGGGCGGAACACCATATATTTT. This gives the protein CASSDWTGRNTIYF.

This clonotype was seen at least ten times. The rearrangement uses TRBV20-1 and TRBJ2-1; the D gene is possibly TRBD2 (6 bases). The germline V gene encodes CDR1 DFQATT and CDR2 SNEGSKA (reference sequence). V lost 3 bases and J lost 6, with 12 bases in between. CDR3 length equals 13 residues. CDR3 DNA: TGCAGTGCTAGGGTAGCGGTTCCCAATGAGCAGTTCTTC. Its translation is CSARVAVPNEQFF.

This clonotype was counted a few times. J is TRBJ1-1 and V is TRBV20-1; D perhaps matches TRBD1 (6 bases). CDR1 is DFQATT and CDR2 is SNEGSKA in the germline V gene (reference sequence). The CDR3 totals 13 residues. Trimming left V 5 bases short and J 4 bases short, with 14 bases between. CDR3 in DNA: TGCAGTGCTGGTAGAAGGACAGTCACTGAAGCTTTCTTT. It specifies CSAGRRTVTEAFF.

This clonotype was counted ten times or more. V and J are TRBV7-9 and TRBJ2-3; TRBD2 matches 13 bases. V shed 6 bases, J shed 3 bases, and the junction held 6 bases outside the gene matches. This CDR3 spans 16 amino acids. Per the germline V gene, CDR1 is SEHNR and CDR2 is FQNEAQ (reference sequence). As DNA, the CDR3 is TGTGCCAGCAGTTACCTGGGACTAGCGGGGACAGATACGCAGTATTTT. Translating it yields CASSYLGLAGTDTQYF.

This clonotype occurred many times. The chain carries TRBV5-5 and TRBJ2-7; perhaps TRBD2 as D (5 bases). Germline CDR1 reads SGHKS; CDR2 reads YYEKEE (reference sequence). The V end lost 10 bases, the J end lost 0 bases, and 20 bases lay between the germline ends. CDR3 size: 15 residues. The CDR3 DNA reads as TGTGCCTCCATCCCCCTATCCGGGAACTCCTACGAGCAGTACTTC. It encodes CASIPLSGNSYEQYF. Full variable domain (remainder filled in from reference TRBV5-5 and TRBJ2-7): DAGVTQSPTHLIKTRGQQVTLRCSPISGHKSVSWYQQVLGQGPQFIFQYYEKEERGRGNFPDRFSARQFPNYSSELNVNALLLGDSALYLCASIPLSGNSYEQYFGPGTRLTVT.

This clonotype was seen ten or more times. This sequence joins TRBV5-1 and TRBJ2-2; 11 nucleotides agree with TRBD2. The germline gives CDR1 SGHRS, CDR2 YFSETQ. This CDR3 has 18 amino acids. Losses at the gene ends were 4 bases for V and 1 base for J; bases not matched to a gene: 9. Here the CDR3 reads CASSQPTSGEKNTGELFF. CDR3 DNA: TGCGCCAGCAGCCAGCCGACTAGCGGGGAAAAGAACACCGGGGAGCTGTTTTTT.

Regarding this clonotype: This sequence may be a read error, since a much larger clone differs from it by one base. In this CDR3 the conserved last residue, phenylalanine or tryptophan, is missing, so a read error is likely. This chain uses TRBV10-3 with TRBJ2-1; 7 positions agree with TRBD2. The V segment lost 4 bases and the J segment 4 bases; nucleotides outside the gene matches: 7. CDR3 size: 15 residues. Germline assignment: CDR1 ENHRY and CDR2 SYGVKD. The CDR3 nucleotides read TGTGCCATCAGTGGGCGGGTTAGCGGGTACAATGAGCAGTTCTAC. This sequence encodes CAISGRVSGYNEQFY.

Regarding this clonotype: This may arise from a read error, as a much more abundant clone is one base away. The chain employs TRBV6-1 and TRBJ2-1; 8 nucleotides line up with TRBD2. This CDR3 has 17 amino acids. V shed 6 bases and J 7 bases; nucleotides not matched to a gene: 17. Germline V gene sequence: CDR1 MNHNS, CDR2 SASEGT. The CDR3 spells CASRQRLAWDPGNEQFF. The CDR3 DNA sequence: TGTGCCAGCAGGCAAAGACTAGCGTGGGACCCGGGGAATGAGCAGTTCTTC.

This clonotype has a count of ten or more. V usage is TRBV20-1 and J usage is TRBJ2-5, with D maybe TRBD1 (6 bases). The CDR3 is 11 residues long. V was clipped by 2 bases and J by 5 bases, with 6 bases between them. From germline, CDR1 is DFQATT and CDR2 SNEGSKA (reference sequence). The CDR3 nucleotides are TGCAGTGCTAGAAGGGGGGAGACCCAGTACTTC. This encodes CSARRGETQYF.

This clonotype has ten or more counts. The chain joins TRBV20-1 to TRBJ2-2; 14 bases line up with TRBD2. The V gene's germline CDR1 is DFQATT and CDR2 SNEGSKA (reference sequence). This CDR3 region has 17 residues. V gave up 5 bases and J gave up 7 bases; unmatched junction bases: 12. Here the CDR3 reads CSAPAGTSGRRVGELFF. The CDR3 nucleotides read TGCAGTGCTCCCGCCGGGACTAGCGGGAGAAGGGTCGGGGAGCTGTTTTTT.

There are many counts of this clonotype. The gene calls are TRBV7-9 and TRBJ2-7; no reliable D call. CDR1 SEHNR and CDR2 FQNEAQ come from the germline V gene (reference sequence). The CDR3 sequence is 13 residues long. Trimming took off 4 bases at V and 3 bases at J, with 10 bases between the two ends. The DNA of the CDR3 is TGTGCCAGCAGCTCCCACAACCTCTACGAGCAGTACGTC. Translated, it gives CASSSHNLYEQYV.

This clonotype appeared once. A single base separates this from a much larger clone, so it may be a read error. This CDR3 is missing its conserved last phenylalanine or tryptophan, likely due to a read error. The CDR3 here is CASGPIETQYL. For the CDR3, the DNA is TGTGCCAGTGGGCCTATCGAGACCCAGTACTTG. The chain carries TRBV12-3 or TRBV12-4 and TRBJ2-5; no firm D call. Trimming stripped 9 bases from V and 5 bases from J, with 10 bases between. CDR3 size: 11 residues.